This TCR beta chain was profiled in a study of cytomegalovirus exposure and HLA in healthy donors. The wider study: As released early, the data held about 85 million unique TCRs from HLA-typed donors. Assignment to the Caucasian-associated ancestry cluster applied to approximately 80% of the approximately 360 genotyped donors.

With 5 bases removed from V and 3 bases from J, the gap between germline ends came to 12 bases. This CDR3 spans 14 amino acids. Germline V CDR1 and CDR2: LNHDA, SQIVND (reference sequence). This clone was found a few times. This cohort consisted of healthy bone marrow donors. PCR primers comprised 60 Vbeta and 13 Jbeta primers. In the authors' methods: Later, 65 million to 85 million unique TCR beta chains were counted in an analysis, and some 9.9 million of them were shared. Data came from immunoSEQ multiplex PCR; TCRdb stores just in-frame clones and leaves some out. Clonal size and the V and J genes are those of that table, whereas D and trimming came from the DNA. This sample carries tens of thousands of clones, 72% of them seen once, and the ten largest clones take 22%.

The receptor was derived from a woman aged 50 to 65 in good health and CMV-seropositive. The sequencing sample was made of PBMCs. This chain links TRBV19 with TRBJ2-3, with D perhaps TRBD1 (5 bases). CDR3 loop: CASSWGLGTDTQYF. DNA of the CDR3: TGTGCCAGTAGTTGGGGCCTAGGGACAGATACGCAGTATTTT.